This T cell receptor (beta chain) was recorded in a study of blood T cells in healthy people across ages. Study-level points and caveats: Older individuals had lower TCR beta diversity per million T cells (the decline was roughly linear). Higher diversity, along with more naive CD4+ cells, distinguished long-lived donors from aged donors. Strongly correlated with naive T cell percentage was TCR beta diversity.

Germline values: CDR1 SGHKS, CDR2 YYEKEE (reference sequence). Trimming shortened V by 0 bases and J by 2 bases, and 19 bases separated the two germline ends. The CDR3 extends over 18 amino acids. The use of a sample-barcoded 5' primer and a J-beta primer mix characterized a second PCR of roughly 6 to 11 cycles. TCRdb used MiXCR to reprocess the 5' RACE reads, holding one entry per CDR3 protein. The sample yields 1.5 million to 2 million distinct CDR3 sequences, approximately 28% seen once. A remark on this clonotype: The antigen is unknown.

Whenever a sample was processed, at least 6.5 million PBMCs were isolated. The receptor was isolated from a woman in her twenties or thirties in good health. This rearrangement joins TRBV5-5 to TRBJ2-3; possible D gene TRBD1, 6 bases. What was sequenced was blood. The CDR3 loop is CASSLGGQGFGSTDTQYF. CDR3 sequence (DNA): TGTGCCAGCAGCTTGGGGGGGCAGGGGTTTGGGTCCACAGATACGCAGTATTTT. Drawing the rest from reference TRBV5-5 and TRBJ2-3, the complete variable domain is DAGVTQSPTHLIKTRGQQVTLRCSPISGHKSVSWYQQVLGQGPQFIFQYYEKEERGRGNFPDRFSARQFPNYSSELNVNALLLGDSALYLCASSLGGQGFGSTDTQYFGPGTRLTVL.